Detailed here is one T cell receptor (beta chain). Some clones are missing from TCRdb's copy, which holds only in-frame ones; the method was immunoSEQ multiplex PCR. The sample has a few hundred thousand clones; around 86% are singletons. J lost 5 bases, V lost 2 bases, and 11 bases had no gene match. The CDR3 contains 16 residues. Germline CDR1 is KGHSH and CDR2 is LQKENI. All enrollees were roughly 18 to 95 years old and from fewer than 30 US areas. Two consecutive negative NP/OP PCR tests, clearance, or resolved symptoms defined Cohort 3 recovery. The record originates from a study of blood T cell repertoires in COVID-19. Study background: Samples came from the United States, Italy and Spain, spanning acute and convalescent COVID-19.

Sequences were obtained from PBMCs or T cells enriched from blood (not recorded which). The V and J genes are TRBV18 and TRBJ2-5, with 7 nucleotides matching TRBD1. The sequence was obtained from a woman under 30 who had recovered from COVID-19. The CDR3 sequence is CASSPDWTGNWETQYF. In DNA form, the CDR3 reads TGTGCCAGCTCACCAGACTGGACAGGTAATTGGGAGACCCAGTACTTC.